A single sample gave rise to the 20 T cell receptor beta chains below, sequenced in a study of CD8 T cells in ankylosing spondylitis. Study conclusions and caveats: In ankylosing spondylitis blood, a motif of seven to nine highly homologous TCR beta variants appeared characteristic.

No antigen has been identified for these receptors. Via MiXCR, TCRdb re-called the 5' RACE reads, giving one row per CDR3 protein. The data contain some 840,000 distinct CDR3 sequences, roughly 12% of them seen just once; the ten biggest clones take up roughly 0.51%. The sequencing input was blood, either unsorted or a sorted T cell fraction (not recorded which). The receptors derive from a male donor with ankylosing spondylitis.

This clonotype appeared a few times. This rearrangement joins TRBV28 to TRBJ2-7; 7 bases are shared with TRBD1. CDR3 length equals 12 residues. Germline-derived CDR1 and CDR2 are MDHEN and SYDVKM. Unmatched junction bases numbered 6, after V lost 7 bases and J lost 6 bases. CDR3 region: CASKQQGSEQYF. DNA of the CDR3: TGTGCCAGCAAACAACAGGGGAGCGAGCAGTACTTC.

This clonotype was observed a handful of times. The genes are TRBV20-1 and TRBJ1-3; D remains ambiguous. With 3 bases removed from V and 4 bases from J, the gap between germline ends came to 16 bases. Germline V gives CDR1 DFQATT, CDR2 SNEGSKA (reference sequence). CDR3 size: 15 residues. CDR3 protein: CSASGSPRGGNTIYF. The CDR3 nucleotides are TGCAGTGCTAGTGGGAGTCCACGGGGAGGAAACACCATATATTTT.

V usage is TRBV7-2 and J usage is TRBJ1-2; the D gene is possibly TRBD1 (5 bases). There are 13 residues in the CDR3. The germline CDR1 and CDR2 sequences are SGHTA and FQGNSA. V was cut by 1 base and J by 7 bases, with 10 bases left in between. The CDR3 DNA reads as TGTGCCAGCAGCTTAGTGACCCAGGGTGGCTACACCTTC. It translates to CASSLVTQGGYTF.

CDR3 sequence reads: CASSYSGVAGGSYNEQFF. As DNA, the CDR3 is TGTGCCAGCAGCTATAGTGGTGTAGCGGGTGGGTCCTACAATGAGCAGTTCTTC. The chain has TRBV11-1 and TRBJ2-1; 7 bases match TRBD2. Germline V lookup: CDR1 SGHAT, CDR2 FQDESV (reference sequence). CDR3 length: 18 residues. J was trimmed by 1 base and V by 4 bases; bases with no gene match: 13. The variable domain in full, with the rest retrieved from reference TRBV11-1 and TRBJ2-1, is EAEVAQSPRYKITEKSQAVAFWCDPISGHATLYWYRQILGQGPELLVQFQDESVVDDSQLPKDRFSAERLKGVDSTLKIQPAELGDSAMYLCASSYSGVAGGSYNEQFFGPGTRLTVL.

The rearrangement links TRBV5-1 to TRBJ1-1; D not resolved. Germline lookup yields CDR1 SGHRS and CDR2 YFSETQ. V was shortened by 4 bases and J by 4 bases, with 14 bases between the two germline ends. This CDR3 region has 14 residues. CDR3 DNA: TGCGCCAGCAGCCCAAGGGAGGAGAGCACTGAAGCTTTCTTT. This encodes CASSPREESTEAFF.

This chain uses TRBV5-1 with TRBJ2-7, with TRBD2 matching 10 bases. Germline CDR1 and CDR2: SGHRS and YFSETQ. This CDR3 region has 14 residues. V shed 8 bases and J 1 base; nucleotides not matched to a gene: 6. Written as DNA, the CDR3 is TGCGCCAGTGAAAGGACTAGCGGTTCCTACGAGCAGTACTTC. Translating gives CASERTSGSYEQYF.

This clonotype was counted only a few times. This chain links TRBV20-1 with TRBJ2-1, with 16 bases that match TRBD2. V lost 6 bases, J lost 4 bases, and 3 bases stayed unmatched. The CDR3 loop spans 15 amino acids. Germline-derived CDR1 and CDR2 are DFQATT and SNEGSKA (reference sequence). As DNA, the CDR3 is TGCAGTGCCGGGACTAGCGGGAGGGTATACAATGAGCAGTTCTTC. This encodes CSAGTSGRVYNEQFF.

This clonotype was seen many times. The chain recombines TRBV12-3 or TRBV12-4 with TRBJ2-2; D is unresolved. The CDR3 sequence is 13 residues long. Trimming stripped 5 bases from V and 1 base from J, with 5 bases between. DNA for the CDR3: TGTGCCAGCAGTAACAGGAACACCGGGGAGCTGTTTTTT. Translated, it gives CASSNRNTGELFF.

The rearrangement links TRBV20-1 to TRBJ1-5; D gene unclear. V was pared by 6 bases and J by 11 bases, with 14 bases between. Germline V gene lookup returns CDR1 DFQATT and CDR2 SNEGSKA (reference sequence). The CDR3 has 11 amino acids. The CDR3 DNA sequence: TGCAGTGCCCCTCTCGGGTTGGCCCAGCATTTT. It codes for CSAPLGLAQHF.

The rearrangement links TRBV7-3 to TRBJ2-3, with 11 bases fitting TRBD2. CDR1 is SGHTA, CDR2 FQGTGA, per germline. The CDR3 totals 14 residues. V gave up 11 bases and J gave up 8 bases; unmatched junction bases: 12. CDR3 DNA: TGTGCCTCCGCTCCTAGCGGGGGGCCAATTACGCAGTATTTT. It codes for CASAPSGGPITQYF.

This clonotype was found a few times. The V gene is TRBV5-5, the J gene TRBJ1-2, with D hard to call. V lost 6 bases and J 2 bases, leaving 14 bases between the germline ends. The CDR3 has 14 residues. The germline CDR1 and CDR2 sequences are SGHKS and YYEKEE (reference sequence). The DNA for the CDR3 is TGTGCCAGCACCAAGACACTGGTGAACTATGGCTACACCTTC. This gives the protein CASTKTLVNYGYTF.

This sequence joins TRBV7-6 and TRBJ1-6, with D tentatively TRBD1 (6 bases). Trimming took 6 bases from V and 11 from J, leaving 17 bases between them. CDR3 size: 14 residues. CDR1 and CDR2 from the germline V gene are SGHVS and FNYEAQ. DNA for the CDR3: TGTGCCAGCAGTCCTCTACGGGGGCGGCCACCCCTCCACTTT. This gives the protein CASSPLRGRPPLHF.

This clonotype was seen a handful of times. The chain employs TRBV20-1 and TRBJ1-1; TRBD1 is a possible D gene (5 bases). This CDR3 region has 13 residues. Trimming cost V 5 bases and J 2 bases, with 12 bases left between them. CDR1 and CDR2 from the germline V gene are DFQATT and SNEGSKA (reference sequence). The DNA of the CDR3 is TGCAGTGCTCCCGGACACCCAAACACTGAAGCTTTCTTT. It yields the protein CSAPGHPNTEAFF.

There are a few counts of this clonotype. V gene TRBV5-1 combines with J gene TRBJ2-3; 7 bases agree with TRBD1. Unmatched junction bases numbered 5, after V lost 4 bases and J lost 0 bases. Germline assignment: CDR1 SGHRS and CDR2 YFSETQ. CDR3 length equals 15 residues. The CDR3 sequence: CASSPGTASTDTQYF. The CDR3 region has the DNA TGCGCCAGCAGCCCAGGGACAGCGAGCACAGATACGCAGTATTTT. The full variable domain, rest sourced from reference TRBV5-1 and TRBJ2-3, is KAGVTQTPRYLIKTRGQQVTLSCSPISGHRSVSWYQQTPGQGLQFLFEYFSETQRNKGNFPGRFSGRQFSNSRSEMNVSTLELGDSALYLCASSPGTASTDTQYFGPGTRLTVL.

This rearrangement joins TRBV6-4 to TRBJ2-2; 9 bases are a match to TRBD2. The V and J ends lost 0 bases and 4 bases, in that order; junction bases with no gene match: 0. This CDR3 comprises 15 residues. Per the germline V gene, CDR1 is MRHNA and CDR2 is SNTAGT. This CDR3 is CASSDSSGSTGELFF. The DNA for the CDR3 is TGTGCCAGCAGTGACTCTAGCGGGAGCACCGGGGAGCTGTTTTTT.

This clonotype was seen a few times. This chain uses TRBV20-1 with TRBJ1-4, with TRBD1 as a possible D gene (6 bases). Germline V gene sequence: CDR1 DFQATT, CDR2 SNEGSKA (reference sequence). V was shortened by 3 bases and J by 0 bases, with 14 bases between the two germline ends. This CDR3 is 16 amino acids long. The CDR3 sequence is CSARGAGRTTNEKLFF. CDR3 coding DNA: TGCAGTGCTAGGGGGGCAGGCCGTACAACTAATGAAAAACTGTTTTTT.

The chain has TRBV5-1 and TRBJ1-1; D remains ambiguous. CDR1 SGHRS and CDR2 YFSETQ come from the germline V gene. The CDR3 runs 13 residues. V lost 0 bases to trimming and J lost 12 bases, with 15 bases between them. The CDR3 DNA reads TGCGCCAGCAGCTTGGACAGAGGCCGAATGACTTTCTTT. Its protein is CASSLDRGRMTFF.

This clonotype was seen repeatedly, ten times or more. V gene TRBV7-2 combines with J gene TRBJ2-7; 7 nucleotides agree with TRBD2. CDR3 size: 14 residues. Germline assignment: CDR1 SGHTA and CDR2 FQGNSA. V shed 3 bases, J shed 3 bases, and the junction held 5 bases outside the gene matches. The CDR3 coding sequence is TGTGCCAGCAGCTTCGGACTAGAAAGCTACGAGCAGTACTTC. Its translation: CASSFGLESYEQYF.

V usage is TRBV20-1 and J usage is TRBJ2-5; D call uncertain. V gave up 6 bases and J gave up 4 bases, with 9 bases separating them. This CDR3 has 11 amino acids. Per germline, CDR1 DFQATT and CDR2 SNEGSKA (reference sequence). The CDR3 protein is CSADSRETQYF. The CDR3 DNA follows: TGCAGTGCCGATTCAAGAGAGACCCAGTACTTC.

This clonotype was detected many times. The genes are TRBV7-9 and TRBJ2-5; TRBD2 is a possible D gene (6 bases). The CDR3 is made up of 16 amino acids. Germline V gene sequence: CDR1 SEHNR, CDR2 FQNEAQ (reference sequence). V was shortened by 3 bases and J by 2 bases, with 16 bases between the two germline ends. DNA of the CDR3: TGTGCCAGCAGCTTTTTTTTGGGTAGCGGTCAAGAGACCCAGTACTTC. As protein: CASSFFLGSGQETQYF.